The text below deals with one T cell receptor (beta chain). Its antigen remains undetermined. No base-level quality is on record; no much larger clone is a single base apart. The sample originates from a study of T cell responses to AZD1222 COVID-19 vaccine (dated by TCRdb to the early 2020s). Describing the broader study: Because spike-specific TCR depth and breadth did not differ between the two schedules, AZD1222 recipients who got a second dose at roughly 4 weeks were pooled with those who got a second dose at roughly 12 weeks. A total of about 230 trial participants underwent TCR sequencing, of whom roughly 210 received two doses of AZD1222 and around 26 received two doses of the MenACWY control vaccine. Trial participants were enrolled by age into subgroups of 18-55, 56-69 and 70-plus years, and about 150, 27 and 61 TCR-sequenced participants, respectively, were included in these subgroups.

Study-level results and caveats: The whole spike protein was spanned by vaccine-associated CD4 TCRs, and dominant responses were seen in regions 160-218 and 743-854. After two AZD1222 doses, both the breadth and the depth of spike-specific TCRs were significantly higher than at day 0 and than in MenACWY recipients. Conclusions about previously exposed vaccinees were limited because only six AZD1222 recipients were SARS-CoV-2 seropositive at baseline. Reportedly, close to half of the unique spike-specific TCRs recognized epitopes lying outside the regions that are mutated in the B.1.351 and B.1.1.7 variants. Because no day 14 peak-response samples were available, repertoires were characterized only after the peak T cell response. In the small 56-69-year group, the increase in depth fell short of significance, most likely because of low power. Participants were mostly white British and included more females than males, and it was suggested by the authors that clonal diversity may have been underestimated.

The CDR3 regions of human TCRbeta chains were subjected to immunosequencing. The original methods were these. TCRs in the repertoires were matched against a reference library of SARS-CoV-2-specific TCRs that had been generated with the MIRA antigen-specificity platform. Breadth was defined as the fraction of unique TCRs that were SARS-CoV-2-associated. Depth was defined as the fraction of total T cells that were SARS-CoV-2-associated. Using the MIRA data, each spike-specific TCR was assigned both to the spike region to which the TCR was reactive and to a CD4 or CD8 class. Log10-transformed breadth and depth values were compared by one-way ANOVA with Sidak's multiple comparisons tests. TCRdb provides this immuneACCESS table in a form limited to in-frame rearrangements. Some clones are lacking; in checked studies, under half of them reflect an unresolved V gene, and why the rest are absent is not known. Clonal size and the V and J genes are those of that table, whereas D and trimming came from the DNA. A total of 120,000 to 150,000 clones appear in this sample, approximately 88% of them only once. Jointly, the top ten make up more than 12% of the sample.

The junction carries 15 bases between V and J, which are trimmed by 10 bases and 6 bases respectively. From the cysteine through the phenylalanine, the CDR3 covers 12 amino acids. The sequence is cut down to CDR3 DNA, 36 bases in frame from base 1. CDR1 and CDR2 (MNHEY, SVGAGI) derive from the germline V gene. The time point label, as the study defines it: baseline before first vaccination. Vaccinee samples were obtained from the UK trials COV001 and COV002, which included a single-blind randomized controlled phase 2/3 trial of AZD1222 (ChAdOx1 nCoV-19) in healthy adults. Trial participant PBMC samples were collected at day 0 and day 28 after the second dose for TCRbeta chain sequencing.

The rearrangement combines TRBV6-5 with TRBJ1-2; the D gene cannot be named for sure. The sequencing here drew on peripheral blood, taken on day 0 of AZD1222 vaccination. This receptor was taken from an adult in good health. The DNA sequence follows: TGTGCCACCGACCGCGCTGTTGATGGCTACACCTTC. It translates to CATDRAVDGYTF.